These T cell receptor beta chains were read from a single sample in a study of OX40 agonist ivuxolimab in advanced cancers. Assay used: immunoSEQ multiplex PCR; TCRdb lists only in-frame clones, some missing. The sample shows almost 80,000 clones, roughly four fifths of them seen only once. The input for sequencing was CD4+ or CD8+ T cells sorted from blood, taken in a trial of the OX40 agonist ivuxolimab. Receptors originate from an adult with an advanced solid tumor such as melanoma, head and neck, liver or kidney cancer. Both conserved end residues are part of each CDR3. D genes are given only for firm matches. The size entry is marked missing in some rows and otherwise reads once, few, many or a size class.

>TRBJ2-5|.|.|TRBV5-4
TGTGCCAGCAGCTTGGAGTACAGACAAGAGACCCAGTACTTC
CASSLEYRQETQYF
>TRBJ1-2|once|TRBD1|TRBV10-3
TGTGCCATCAGTCCCAGGGACAGGGATGGCTACACCTTC
CAISPRDRDGYTF
>TRBJ2-3|.|TRBD1|TRBV5-6
TGTGCCAGCAGCCTATACAGGGGCCAACGCACAGATACGCAGTATTTT
CASSLYRGQRTDTQYF
>TRBJ1-6|once|.|TRBV5-6
TGTGCCAGCAGTGGAAGGAATATGAATTCACCCCTCCACTTT
CASSGRNMNSPLHF
>TRBJ1-2|few|.|TRBV6-6
TGTGCCACGCAGGGCGCTAACTATGGCTACACCTTC
CATQGANYGYTF
>TRBJ1-4|.|.|TRBV6-1
TGTGCCAGCAGTGGTCCTGCGGGGTTTCAGTTTAATGAAAAACTGTTTTTT
CASSGPAGFQFNEKLFF
>TRBJ2-1|few|TRBD2|TRBV4-3
TGCGCCAGCAGCCGTAGTTGGGGCGGGGGGGTCTACAATGAGCAGTTCTTC
CASSRSWGGGVYNEQFF
>TRBJ2-7|.|.|TRBV4-2
TGTGCCAGCAGCCAGGGTAGCGGTTTAGCCTACGAGCAGTACTTC
CASSQGSGLAYEQYF
>TRBJ1-1|.|.|TRBV5-1
TGCGCCAGCAGCTTGGCGGGGGAGGAAAACACTGAAGCTTTCTTT
CASSLAGEENTEAFF
>TRBJ1-4|.|.|TRBV19
TGTGCCAGTAGTATAGGTAACAGGCATGAAAAACTGTTTTTT
CASSIGNRHEKLFF
>TRBJ2-7|.|TRBD2|TRBV10-1
TGCGCCAGCAGTGAGGGGGGGGAGCAGTTCGAGCAGTACTTC
CASSEGGEQFEQYF
>TRBJ2-3|once|.|TRBV6-1
TGTGCCAGCAGTGGGCGGGACAAAGGCACAGATACGCAGTATTTT
CASSGRDKGTDTQYF
>TRBJ1-2|.|.|TRBV7-8
TGTGCCAGCAGCTTGTCAGGATGGAGTGGCTACACCTTC
CASSLSGWSGYTF
>TRBJ2-2|.|.|TRBV6-6
TGTGCCAGCAGTTACCAGGACACACCGAACACCGGGGAGCTGTTTTTT
CASSYQDTPNTGELFF
>TRBJ2-1|.|.|TRBV7-9
TGTGCCAGCAGCCCCGCCGGCAATGAGCAGTTCTTC
CASSPAGNEQFF
>TRBJ1-1|.|.|TRBV5-4
TGTGCCAGCAGCTTATGGGAAGGCACTGAAGCTTTCTTT
CASSLWEGTEAFF
>TRBJ2-1|few|.|TRBV5-1
TGCGCCAGCAGCTTGGGGACGCGACATGAATTCTTC
CASSLGTRHEFF